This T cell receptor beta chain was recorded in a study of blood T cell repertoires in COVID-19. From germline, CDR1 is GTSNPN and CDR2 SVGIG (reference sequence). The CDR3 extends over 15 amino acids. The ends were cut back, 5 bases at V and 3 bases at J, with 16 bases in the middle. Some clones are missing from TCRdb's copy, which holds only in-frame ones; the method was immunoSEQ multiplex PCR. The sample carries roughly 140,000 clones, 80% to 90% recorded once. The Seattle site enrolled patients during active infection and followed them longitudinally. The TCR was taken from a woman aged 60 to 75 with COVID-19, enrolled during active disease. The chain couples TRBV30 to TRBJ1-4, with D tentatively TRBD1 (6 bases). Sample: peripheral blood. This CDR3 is CAWGLPGAANEKLFF. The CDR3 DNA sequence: TGTGCCTGGGGTTTACCAGGGGCTGCTAATGAAAAACTGTTTTTT.